Here is one TCR beta chain with its context. It has no known antigen specificity. No per-base quality is available; no much larger clone lies one base away. Donors were patients with melanoma. The sample originates from a study of CD4+ T cells in melanoma (dated by TCRdb to about 2022). Background for the entire study: The study examined neoantigen-specific CD4+ T cells in human melanoma.

Here is what the overall study found, with its caveats: The report described a correlation between neoantigen-specific CD4+ T cells and the function of CD8+ T cells, macrophages and B cells. Neoantigen-specific CD4+ T cells in melanoma were reported to have a range of differentiation states.

Library method: the immunoSEQ multiplex PCR assay. Entries here come from immuneACCESS through TCRdb and include only in-frame sequences with V and J called. Some clones fail to appear in such tables; in the studies checked, an unresolved V gene covers under half of the shortfall, and the cause of the remainder is unknown. The sample records 9,900 or so clones, approximately 69% of which are singletons. The top ten clones comprise about 20% of the sample. Including the terminal cysteine and phenylalanine, the CDR3 comprises 15 residues. Only the CDR3 portion is preserved as DNA: 45 bases, with reading frame beginning at the first base. As encoded in the germline V gene (reference sequence), CDR1 is SEHNR while CDR2 is FQNEAQ. Here V drops 5 bases and J drops 6 bases, and the junction holds 7 bases not matched to any gene.

The sample was peripheral blood. This TCR derives from a human donor with melanoma. The sequence links TRBV7-9 to TRBJ2-2, and TRBD1 matches 9 of the central bases. This receptor carries the CDR3 CASSRTGVLAGELFF. The DNA sequence reads TGTGCCAGCAGCCGGACAGGGGTGCTCGCCGGGGAGCTGTTTTTT.